This T cell receptor beta chain is drawn from a study of shared clonotypes between healthy human individuals. Measured with immunoSEQ multiplex PCR; TCRdb has only the in-frame clones, and not every one. The sample lists fewer than 150,000 clones, around two thirds occurring once. Germline loops: CDR1 SGHVS, CDR2 FQNEAQ. V shed 4 bases and J shed 2 bases, with 15 bases lying between them. This CDR3 is built from 15 residues. Material for sequencing was memory CD8+ T cells sorted from blood. Subset defined: CD45RO+ cells pooled with CCR7-negative TemRA cells. The rearrangement uses TRBV7-8 and TRBJ2-7; D is ambiguous. The receptor comes from a woman aged 25 to 39 in good health. In nucleotides, the CDR3 is TGTGCCAGCAGCTATCCACCGGACCTGGCCTACGAGCAGTACTTC. This codes for CASSYPPDLAYEQYF. The full variable domain, rest sourced from reference TRBV7-8 and TRBJ2-7, is GAGVSQSPRYKVAKRGQDVALRCDPISGHVSLFWYQQALGQGPEFLTYFQNEAQLDKSGLPSDRFFAERPEGSVSTLKIQRTQQEDSAVYLCASSYPPDLAYEQYFGPGTRLTVT.